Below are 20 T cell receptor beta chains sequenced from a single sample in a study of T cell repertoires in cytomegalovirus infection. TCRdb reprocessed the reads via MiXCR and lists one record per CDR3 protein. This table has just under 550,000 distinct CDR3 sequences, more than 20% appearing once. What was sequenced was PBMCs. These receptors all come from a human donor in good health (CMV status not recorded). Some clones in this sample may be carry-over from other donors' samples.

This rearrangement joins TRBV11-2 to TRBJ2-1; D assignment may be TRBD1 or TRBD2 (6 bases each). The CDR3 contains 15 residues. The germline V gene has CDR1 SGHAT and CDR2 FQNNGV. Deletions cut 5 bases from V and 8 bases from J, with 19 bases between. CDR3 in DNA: TGTGCCAGCAGCCAACTCGGGGGCAGGATGGATGAGCAGTTCTTC. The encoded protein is CASSQLGGRMDEQFF.

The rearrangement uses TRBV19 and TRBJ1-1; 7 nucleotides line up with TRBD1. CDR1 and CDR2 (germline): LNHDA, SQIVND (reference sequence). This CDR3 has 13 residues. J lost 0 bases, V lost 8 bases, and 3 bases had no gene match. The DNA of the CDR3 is TGTGCCAGTGATACAGGGGTGAACACTGAAGCTTTCTTT. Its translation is CASDTGVNTEAFF.

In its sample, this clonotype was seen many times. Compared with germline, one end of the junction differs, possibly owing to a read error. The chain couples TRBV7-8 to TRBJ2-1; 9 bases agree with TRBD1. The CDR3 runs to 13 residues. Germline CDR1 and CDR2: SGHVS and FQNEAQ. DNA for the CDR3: TGTGCCAGCAGCCGCGGGACAGGGTTGGTGAAGATCTTC. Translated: CASSRGTGLVKIF.

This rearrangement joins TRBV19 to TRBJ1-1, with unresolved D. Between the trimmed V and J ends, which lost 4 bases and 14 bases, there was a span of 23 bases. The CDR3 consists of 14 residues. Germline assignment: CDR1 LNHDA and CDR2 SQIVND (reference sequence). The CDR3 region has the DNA TGTGCCAGTAGTAGGGCTACCCAACCATATGGAGGATTCTTT. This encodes CASSRATQPYGGFF.

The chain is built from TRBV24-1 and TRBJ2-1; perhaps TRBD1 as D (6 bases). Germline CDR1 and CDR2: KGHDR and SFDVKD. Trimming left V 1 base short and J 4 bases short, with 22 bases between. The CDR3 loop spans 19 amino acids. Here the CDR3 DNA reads TGTGCCACCAGTGATTTAGGGACGACAGGTGATTCCCCTTACAATGAGCAGTTCTTC. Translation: CATSDLGTTGDSPYNEQFF.

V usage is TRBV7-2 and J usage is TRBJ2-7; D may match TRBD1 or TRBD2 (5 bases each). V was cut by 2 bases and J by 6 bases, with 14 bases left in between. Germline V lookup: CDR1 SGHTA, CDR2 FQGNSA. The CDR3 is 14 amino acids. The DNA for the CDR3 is TGTGCCAGCAGCTTACGAGGGACCCACGGCGAGCAGTACGTC. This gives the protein CASSLRGTHGEQYV.

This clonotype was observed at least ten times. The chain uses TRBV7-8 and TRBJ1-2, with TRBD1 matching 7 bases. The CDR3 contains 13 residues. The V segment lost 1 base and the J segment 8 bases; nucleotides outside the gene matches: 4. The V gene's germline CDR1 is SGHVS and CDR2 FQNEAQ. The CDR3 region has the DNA TGTGCCAGCAGCTTAGAACAGGGGTTGGGCTACACCTTC. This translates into CASSLEQGLGYTF.

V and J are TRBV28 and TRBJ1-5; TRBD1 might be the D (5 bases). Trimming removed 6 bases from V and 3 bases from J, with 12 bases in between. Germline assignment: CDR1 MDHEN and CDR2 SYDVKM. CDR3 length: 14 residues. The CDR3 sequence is CASRNRMDNQPQHF. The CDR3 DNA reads TGTGCCAGCAGGAACAGGATGGACAATCAGCCCCAGCATTTT.

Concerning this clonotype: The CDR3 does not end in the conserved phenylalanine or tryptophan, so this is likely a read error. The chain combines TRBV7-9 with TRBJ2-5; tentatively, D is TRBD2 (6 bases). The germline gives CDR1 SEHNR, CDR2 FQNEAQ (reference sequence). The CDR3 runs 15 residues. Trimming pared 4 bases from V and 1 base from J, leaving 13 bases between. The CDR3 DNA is TGTGCCAGCAGCTCCGCCCGGGACTCCCAAGAGACCCAGTACTCC. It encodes CASSSARDSQETQYS.

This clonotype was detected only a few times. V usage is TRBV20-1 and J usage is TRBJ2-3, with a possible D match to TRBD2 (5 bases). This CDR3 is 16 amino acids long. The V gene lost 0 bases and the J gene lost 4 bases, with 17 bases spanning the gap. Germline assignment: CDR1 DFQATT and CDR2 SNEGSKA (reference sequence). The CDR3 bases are TGCAGTGCTAGAGATCTTAGAGGGTTGACCCCAGATACGCAGTATTTT. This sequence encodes CSARDLRGLTPDTQYF.

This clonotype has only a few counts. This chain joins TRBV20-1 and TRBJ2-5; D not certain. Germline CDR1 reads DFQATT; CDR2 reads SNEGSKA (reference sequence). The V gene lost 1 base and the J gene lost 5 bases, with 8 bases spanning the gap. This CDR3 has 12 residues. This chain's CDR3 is CSARAPEETQYF. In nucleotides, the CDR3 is TGCAGTGCTAGAGCGCCTGAGGAGACCCAGTACTTC.

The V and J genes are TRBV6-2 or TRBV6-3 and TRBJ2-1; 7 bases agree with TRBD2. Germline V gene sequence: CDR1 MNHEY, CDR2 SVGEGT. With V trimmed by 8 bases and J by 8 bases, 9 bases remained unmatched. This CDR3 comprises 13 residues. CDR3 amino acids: CASPREWVDEQFF. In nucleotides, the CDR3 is TGTGCCAGCCCGCGGGAGTGGGTCGATGAGCAGTTCTTC.

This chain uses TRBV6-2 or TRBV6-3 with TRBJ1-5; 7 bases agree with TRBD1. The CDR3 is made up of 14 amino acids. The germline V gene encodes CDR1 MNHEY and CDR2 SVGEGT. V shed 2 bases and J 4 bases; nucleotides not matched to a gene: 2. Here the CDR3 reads CASSYRGLNQPQHF. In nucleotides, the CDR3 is TGTGCCAGCAGTTACAGGGGGCTGAATCAGCCCCAGCATTTT.

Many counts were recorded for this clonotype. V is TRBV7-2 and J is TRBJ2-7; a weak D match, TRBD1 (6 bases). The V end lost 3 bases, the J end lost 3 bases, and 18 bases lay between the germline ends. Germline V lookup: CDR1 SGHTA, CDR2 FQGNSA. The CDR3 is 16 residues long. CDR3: CASSFTPFTRGYEQYF. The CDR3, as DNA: TGTGCCAGCAGCTTCACACCATTCACCAGGGGCTACGAGCAGTACTTC.

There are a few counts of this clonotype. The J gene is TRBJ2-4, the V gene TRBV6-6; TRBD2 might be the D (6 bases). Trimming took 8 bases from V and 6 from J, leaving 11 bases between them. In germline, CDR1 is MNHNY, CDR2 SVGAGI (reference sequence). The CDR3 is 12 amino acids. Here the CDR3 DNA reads TGTGCCAGCCGCCTGGGGGGAAACATTCAGTACTTC. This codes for CASRLGGNIQYF.

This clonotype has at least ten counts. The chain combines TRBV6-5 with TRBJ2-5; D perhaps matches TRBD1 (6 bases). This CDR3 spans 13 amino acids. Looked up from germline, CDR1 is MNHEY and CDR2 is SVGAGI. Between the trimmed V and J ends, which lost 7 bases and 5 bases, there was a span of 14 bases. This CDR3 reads CASTPGVGETQYF. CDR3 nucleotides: TGTGCCAGCACCCCAGGGGTAGGCGAGACCCAGTACTTC.

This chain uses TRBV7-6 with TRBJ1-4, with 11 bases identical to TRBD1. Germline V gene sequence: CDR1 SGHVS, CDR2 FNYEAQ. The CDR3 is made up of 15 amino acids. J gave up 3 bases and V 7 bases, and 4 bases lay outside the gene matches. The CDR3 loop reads CASKDRGQSNEKLFF. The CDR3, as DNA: TGTGCCAGCAAGGACAGGGGGCAATCTAATGAAAAACTGTTTTTT.

For the CDR3, the DNA is TGTGCCATCACCCATGGACAGGGTGGATCAGATACGCAGTATTTT. Translated, it gives CAITHGQGGSDTQYF. J is TRBJ2-3 and V is TRBV10-3; TRBD1 agrees at 8 bases. Germline V CDR1 and CDR2: ENHRY, SYGVKD. There are 15 residues in the CDR3. V gave up 7 bases and J gave up 4 bases; unmatched junction bases: 10.

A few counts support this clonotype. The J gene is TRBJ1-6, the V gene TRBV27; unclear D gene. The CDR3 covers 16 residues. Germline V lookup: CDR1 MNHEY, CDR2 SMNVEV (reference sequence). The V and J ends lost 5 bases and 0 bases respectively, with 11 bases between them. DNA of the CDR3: TGTGCCAGCAGTCCGTGGAAGAGCTCCTATAATTCACCCCTCCACTTT. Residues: CASSPWKSSYNSPLHF.

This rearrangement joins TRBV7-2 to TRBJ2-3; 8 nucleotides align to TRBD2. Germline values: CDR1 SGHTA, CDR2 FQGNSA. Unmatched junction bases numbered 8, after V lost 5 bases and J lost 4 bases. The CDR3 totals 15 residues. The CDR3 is CASSPLAGSADTQYF. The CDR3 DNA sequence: TGTGCCAGCAGCCCCTTAGCGGGATCTGCAGATACGCAGTATTTT.